Listed here are 5 T cell receptor beta chains from one sample, sequenced in a study of T cells in Graves' hyperthyroidism and ophthalmopathy. RNA transcripts gave rise to amplified TCR beta CDR3 regions. The HTBI primer set was used in a first-round RT-PCR of the TCR CDR3. MiXCR, run by TCRdb on the multiplex PCR reads, gives a single entry per CDR3 protein. The table records hundreds of thousands of distinct CDR3 sequences, 17% of them present only once. Sequenced input: blood. The receptors shown here come from a woman younger than 35 with Graves' ophthalmopathy.

This chain joins TRBV11-2 and TRBJ2-1; D not certain. Germline V gives CDR1 SGHAT, CDR2 FQNNGV. The CDR3 spans 11 residues. V was pared by 1 base and J by 12 bases, with 7 bases between. CDR3 nucleotide sequence: TGTGCCAGCAGCTTAGGGGTGGGGCAGTTCTTC. Protein product: CASSLGVGQFF.

As regards this clonotype: Germline and junction disagree at one end, which may indicate a read error. The rearrangement joins TRBV5-1 to TRBJ2-5; D is uncertain. Germline assignment: CDR1 SGHRS and CDR2 YFSETQ. The length of the CDR3 is 14 residues. CDR3 sequence reads: CASSWRTAKETQYF. CDR3 bases: TGTGCCAGCAGCTGGCGGACGGCCAAAGAGACCCAGTACTTC.

On this clonotype: A read error is possible here, since a much larger clone lies one base away. The chain has TRBV20-1 and TRBJ1-1, with D possibly TRBD1 on 6 matching bases. CDR3 length equals 13 residues. With 5 bases removed from V and 7 bases from J, the gap between germline ends came to 17 bases. CDR1 is DFQATT and CDR2 is SNEGSKA in the germline V gene (reference sequence). This CDR3 is CSAEKTGIIEAFF. The CDR3 DNA is TGCAGTGCTGAAAAGACAGGAATCATTGAAGCTTTCTTT.

This clonotype appeared a few times. This chain connects TRBV29-1 to TRBJ2-3; the match to TRBD1 covers 8 bases. This CDR3 region has 14 residues. V was pared by 0 bases and J by 2 bases, with 1 base of the junction left unmatched. Germline V CDR1 and CDR2: SQVTM, ANQGSEA. CDR3: CSVEEDRVTDTQYF. The CDR3 DNA reads TGCAGCGTTGAAGAGGACAGGGTCACAGATACGCAGTATTTT.

The V and J genes are TRBV5-4 and TRBJ2-3, with 8 bases aligning to TRBD2. The CDR3 is made up of 13 amino acids. V shed 5 bases, J shed 5 bases, and the junction held 4 bases outside the gene matches. Germline CDR1 and CDR2: SGHNT and YYREEE (reference sequence). The CDR3 sequence: CASRGLAQDTQYF. In DNA form, the CDR3 reads TGTGCCAGCAGAGGACTAGCCCAAGATACGCAGTATTTT.